The rows below give T cell receptor beta chains drawn from one sample of a study of blood T cells in healthy people across ages. A single record per CDR3 protein comes from TCRdb applying MiXCR to the 5' RACE reads. The sample holds 850,000 to 1,000,000 distinct CDR3 sequences, roughly 43% seen once. The sequencing input was blood. These receptors were obtained from a man aged 25 to 45 in good health. The CDR3 runs from the conserved cysteine through the conserved F or W. The D gene is left open where the match is weak. Not all rows give a size; the values are once, few, many and, for expanded clones, a class.

V gene	clone size	D gene	J gene	CDR3 protein	CDR3 DNA
TRBV14	few	NA	TRBJ2-3	CASSQFSGDTQYF	TGTGCCAGCAGCCAATTCAGCGGAGATACGCAGTATTTT
TRBV7-2	NA	NA	TRBJ1-1	CASSSPPGGLNTEAFF	TGTGCCAGCAGCTCCCCGCCGGGCGGATTGAACACTGAAGCTTTCTTT
TRBV20-1	NA	NA	TRBJ2-3	CSARDEEGGLPDTQYF	TGCAGTGCTAGAGATGAAGAGGGGGGGTTGCCAGATACGCAGTATTTT
TRBV20-1	few	NA	TRBJ2-3	CSELGRTDTQYF	TGCAGTGAGTTGGGCCGGACAGATACGCAGTATTTT
TRBV2	NA	NA	TRBJ2-3	CASRGSGGMDTQYF	TGTGCCAGCAGGGGTAGCGGCGGTATGGATACGCAGTATTTT
TRBV25-1	few	NA	TRBJ2-5	CASSEDSQETQYF	TGTGCCAGCAGTGAAGACAGCCAAGAGACCCAGTACTTC
TRBV20-1	NA	TRBD1	TRBJ1-1	CSKTGGNTEAFF	TGCAGTAAAACAGGGGGTAACACTGAAGCTTTCTTT
TRBV9	few	NA	TRBJ1-4	CASSAHVGKLFF	TGTGCCAGCAGCGCCCATGTAGGAAAACTGTTTTTT
TRBV15	few	NA	TRBJ1-2	CATSWRSGSGYTF	TGTGCCACCAGCTGGAGGTCGGGTAGCGGCTACACCTTC
TRBV7-9	NA	TRBD2	TRBJ2-3	CASSLAGGDSYAYF	TGTGCCAGCAGTCTAGCGGGAGGGGACAGCTACGCGTATTTT
TRBV5-1	many	TRBD2	TRBJ2-7	CASSLGTSGVYEQYF	TGTGCCAGCAGCTTAGGGACTAGCGGGGTCTACGAGCAGTACTTC
TRBV4-2	few	TRBD2	TRBJ2-7	CASSQPPTGGGDEQYF	TGTGCCAGCAGCCAGCCTCCAACTGGCGGGGGAGACGAGCAGTACTTC
TRBV7-9	few	NA	TRBJ1-4	CASSLKGKGGNEKLFF	TGTGCCAGCAGCTTAAAGGGAAAGGGGGGTAATGAAAAACTGTTTTTT
TRBV3-1	few	NA	TRBJ2-4	CASSQDLFGEQYF	TGTGCCAGCAGCCAAGATCTCTTCGGGGAGCAGTACTTC
TRBV4-1	few	NA	TRBJ2-7	CASSHLSGQGSYEQYF	NA
TRBV20-1	NA	NA	TRBJ1-5	CSARDPRNQPQHF	TGCAGTGCTAGAGATCCCAGGAATCAGCCCCAGCATTTT
TRBV9	few	NA	TRBJ1-2	CASSVGHQFYGYTF	TGTGCCAGCAGCGTAGGCCACCAATTCTATGGCTACACCTTC
TRBV3-1	NA	NA	TRBJ1-6	CASSQGLGPVSSPLHF	TGTGCCAGCAGCCAAGGTTTAGGACCCGTTAGTTCACCCCTCCACTTT
TRBV6-2/TRBV6-3	few	NA	TRBJ2-7	CASSYEIKGEQYF	TGTGCCAGCAGTTACGAGATAAAGGGCGAGCAGTACTTC
TRBV4-1	few	TRBD1	TRBJ2-1	CASSRGQGVVNEQFF	TGCGCCAGCAGCCGGGGACAGGGGGTTGTAAATGAGCAGTTCTTC
TRBV30	NA	NA	TRBJ1-5	CAWSSSNQPQHF	TGTGCCTGGTCTAGTAGCAATCAGCCCCAGCATTTT
TRBV28	NA	TRBD2	TRBJ2-4	CASSATSVLAKNIQYF	TGTGCCAGCAGTGCAACTAGCGTCCTAGCCAAAAACATTCAGTACTTC
TRBV20-1	NA	TRBD2	TRBJ2-5	CSARGLAGGQYF	TGCAGTGCTAGAGGACTAGCGGGGGGGCAGTACTTC
TRBV7-2	NA	NA	TRBJ2-5	CASSLASGAQETQYF	TGTGCCAGCAGCTTAGCATCGGGGGCTCAGGAGACCCAGTACTTC
TRBV29-1	NA	NA	TRBJ1-5	CSVVGGDGNQPQHF	TGCAGCGTTGTGGGTGGGGACGGCAATCAGCCCCAGCATTTT
TRBV5-5	once	TRBD1	TRBJ1-1	CASSPRTGRDTEAFF	TGTGCCAGCAGCCCCCGGACAGGGCGGGACACTGAAGCTTTCTTT
TRBV28	few	TRBD2	TRBJ2-5	CASSLSSGGLRYQETQYF	TGTGCCAGCAGTTTATCTAGCGGGGGTCTCCGGTACCAAGAGACCCAGTACTTC
TRBV5-1	once	NA	TRBJ1-2	CASSLASRSGYTF	TGCGCCAGCAGCTTGGCGTCAAGGAGTGGCTACACCTTC
TRBV7-8	NA	NA	TRBJ2-7	CASSPMGGPTYEQYF	TGTGCCAGCAGCCCTATGGGGGGACCGACCTACGAGCAGTACTTC
TRBV2	NA	NA	TRBJ2-7	CASSEVGGRQNYEQYF	TGTGCCAGCAGTGAAGTTGGGGGCAGGCAAAACTACGAGCAGTACTTC
TRBV6-2/TRBV6-3	few	NA	TRBJ2-6	CASSRDRLARSSGANVLTF	TGTGCCAGCAGCCGTGACAGGCTGGCTCGGAGCTCTGGGGCCAACGTCCTGACTTTC